The clone carrying this T cell receptor beta chain was seen a handful of times. The antigen is undetermined. Trimming took off 6 bases at V and 0 bases at J, with 20 bases between the two ends. The CDR3 runs 18 residues. These data belong to a study of naive and memory T cell subsets. Two oligonucleotides, mixed equimolar, formed the beta constant-region primer covering TRBC1 and TRBC2. The ligated cDNA underwent four PCR rounds using SP2 and nested alpha and beta constant-region primers. The cDNA 3' end received a ligated single-stranded oligonucleotide carrying the SP2 primer and a 12-nucleotide UMI. TCRdb re-called the UMI-ligation and nested PCR reads through MiXCR, storing one row per CDR3 protein. The sample records 95,000 to 150,000 distinct CDR3 sequences, 35% to 40% being singletons. Findings and caveats of the study: Expression changes during T cell differentiation may affect RNA-based TCR counts. In naive cells, over 90% of TCR sequences were seen only once.

Overnight CMV lysate stimulation of fresh PBMCs defined donor CMV status by CD4+ IFNgamma. The origin of this receptor is a human donor in good health. The sequencing sample was made of central memory CD4+ T cells from blood. V and J are TRBV12-3 or TRBV12-4 and TRBJ2-2; possibly TRBD1 for D (6 bases). The CDR3 sequence is CASSLLPRGHANTGELFF. The CDR3 DNA follows: TGTGCCAGCAGCCTCCTCCCCAGGGGTCACGCGAACACCGGGGAGCTGTTTTTT.